Described below is a single T cell receptor (beta chain) sequence and its context. The source of the sample is a study of Ad26.COV2.S vaccination and SARS-CoV-2 variants. Study as a whole: The COV1001 Ad26.COV2.S trial arm included the donor.

Germline-derived CDR1 and CDR2 are MNHNS and SASEGT. The CDR3 spans 12 residues. The germline V and J ends were trimmed by 2 bases and 6 bases, with 8 bases remaining between them. This sample's treatment: around 19 received Ad26.COV2.S at low or high dose, single or two shots; 5 received placebo; per-sample allocation not given. Day 63 after the first vaccine or placebo injection was the time point for sampling. The donor's status was that of an adult aged 18-55 years in Boston. TCRdb's table, derived via immunoSEQ multiplex PCR, lists solely in-frame clones and lacks some. The sample carries 350,000 to 400,000 clones, roughly nine tenths recorded once.

The source of this sequence is a person aged 18-65 years who received the Ad26.COV2.S COVID-19 vaccine or a placebo. The V and J genes are TRBV6-1 and TRBJ2-7, with D possibly TRBD2 on 5 matching bases. The sample was peripheral blood, taken in a trial of Ad26.COV2.S vaccine versus placebo. This CDR3 is CASSEFGVEQYF. The CDR3 nucleotides read TGTGCCAGCAGTGAATTCGGGGTCGAGCAGTACTTC.